This record concerns one TCR beta chain sequence. This entry comes from a study of blood T cell repertoires in COVID-19. The data were produced by immunoSEQ multiplex PCR, yet TCRdb's version contains in-frame clones alone and is incomplete. The sample consists of roughly 220,000 clones, 75% to 90% of them appearing once. V lost 4 bases to trimming and J lost 3 bases; unmatched junction nucleotides: 3. The length of the CDR3 is 13 residues. Per germline, CDR1 SGDLS and CDR2 YYNGEE. The rearrangement uses TRBV9 and TRBJ1-1, with 7 bases lining up with TRBD1. The receptor was isolated from a woman between 18 and 29 years old in a cohort exposed to, infected with or recovered from COVID-19 (not recorded which). Material for sequencing was PBMCs or T cells enriched from blood (not recorded which). Here the CDR3 reads CASSTTGDTEAFF. In nucleotides, the CDR3 is TGTGCCAGCAGCACAACAGGGGACACTGAAGCTTTCTTT.